A single sample is the source of the 18 T cell receptor beta chains below, sequenced in a study of CD8 T cells in Susac syndrome. A quantity of about 0.5 to 1 ug RNA underwent reverse transcription using random hexamers. TCRdb itself ran the immunoSEQ multiplex PCR reads through MiXCR, one entry per CDR3 protein. The table includes 150,000 to 200,000 distinct CDR3 sequences, over 85% detected once. Sequencing was carried out using CD4+ T cells from PBMCs. The receptors derive from a human donor in good health.

The chain carries TRBV4-3 and TRBJ2-3, with D possibly matching TRBD1 (6 bases). Trimming took 0 bases from V and 4 from J, leaving 14 bases between them. The CDR3 sequence is 16 residues long. In germline, CDR1 is LGHNA, CDR2 YSLEER. CDR3 protein: CASSQEVLKGADTQYF. The CDR3 region has the DNA TGCGCCAGCAGCCAAGAGGTCCTGAAGGGGGCAGATACGCAGTATTTT.

This chain connects TRBV27 to TRBJ1-5, with D possibly being TRBD1 (5 bases). This CDR3 is 17 amino acids long. Germline V CDR1 and CDR2: MNHEY, SMNVEV (reference sequence). Trimming took off 0 bases at V and 1 base at J, with 13 bases between the two ends. The CDR3 protein is CASSLSEGRRSNQPQHF. CDR3 bases: TGTGCCAGCAGTTTATCAGAGGGGCGGAGGAGCAATCAGCCCCAGCATTTT.

The chain links TRBV6-5 to TRBJ2-3, with D perhaps TRBD2 (5 bases). Per the germline V gene, CDR1 is MNHEY and CDR2 is SVGAGI. The CDR3 extends over 14 amino acids. Deletions cut 0 bases from V and 6 bases from J, with 10 bases between. CDR3 sequence reads: CASSYSPSMDTQYF. CDR3 nucleotides: TGTGCCAGCAGTTACTCGCCTAGCATGGATACGCAGTATTTT.

The CDR3 nucleotides read TGCAGCGTTGTAGCGACAGAAGAGACCCAGTACTTC. This translates into CSVVATEETQYF. This chain links TRBV29-1 with TRBJ2-5, with D possibly being TRBD1 or TRBD2 (5 bases each). The V and J ends lost 4 bases and 3 bases respectively, with 9 bases between them. Germline V gene data show CDR1 as SQVTM and CDR2 as ANQGSEA. This CDR3 is 12 amino acids long.

The genes are TRBV12-3 or TRBV12-4 and TRBJ2-7; possible D gene TRBD1, 5 bases. The CDR3 spans 12 residues. V was shortened by 9 bases and J by 1 base, with 10 bases between the two germline ends. In nucleotides, the CDR3 is TGTGCCAGTTGCAGGGAATCCTACGAGCAGTACTTC. It codes for CASCRESYEQYF.

The rearrangement uses TRBV6-2 or TRBV6-3 and TRBJ2-7; tentatively, D is TRBD1 (6 bases). V shed 2 bases and J shed 1 base, with 9 bases lying between them. Germline V gene lookup returns CDR1 MNHEY and CDR2 SVGEGT. This CDR3 is built from 14 residues. The CDR3 protein is CASSYPGQSYEQYF. In nucleotides, the CDR3 is TGTGCCAGCAGTTACCCCGGACAGTCCTACGAGCAGTACTTC.

The chain links TRBV3-1 to TRBJ1-2; D gene uncertain. Trimming removed 0 bases from V and 0 bases from J, with 11 bases in between. Germline CDR1 is LGHDT and CDR2 is YNNKEL (reference sequence). There are 16 residues in the CDR3. The CDR3 loop is CASSQDLRQSNYGYTF. CDR3 nucleotides: TGTGCCAGCAGCCAAGATCTAAGGCAGTCTAACTATGGCTACACCTTC.

The chain links TRBV4-3 to TRBJ1-1; D call uncertain. V lost 0 bases and J 0 bases, leaving 8 bases between the germline ends. Germline V gene data show CDR1 as LGHNA and CDR2 as YSLEER. The CDR3 is 15 amino acids. CDR3 nucleotide sequence: TGCGCCAGCAGCCAAGATGGATTCTTGAACACTGAAGCTTTCTTT. Encoded protein: CASSQDGFLNTEAFF.

The gene calls are TRBV18 and TRBJ1-5; D possibly corresponds to TRBD1 (6 bases). V was clipped by 3 bases and J by 5 bases, with 14 bases between them. Germline CDR1 and CDR2: KGHSH and LQKENI. The length of the CDR3 is 15 residues. Here the CDR3 reads CASSPAGVGDQPQHF. CDR3 bases: TGTGCCAGCTCACCGGCAGGGGTGGGTGATCAGCCCCAGCATTTT. The whole variable domain, filled in from reference TRBV18 and TRBJ1-5, reads NAGVMQNPRHLVRRRGQEARLRCSPMKGHSHVYWYRQLPEEGLKFMVYLQKENIIDESGMPKERFSAEFPKEGPSILRIQQVVRGDSAAYFCASSPAGVGDQPQHFGDGTRLSIL.

The rearrangement uses TRBV20-1 and TRBJ2-2; a possible D gene is TRBD1 (6 bases). The V end was cut by 7 bases, the J end by 1 base, with 16 bases between. The CDR3 sequence is 15 residues long. Per the germline V gene, CDR1 is DFQATT and CDR2 is SNEGSKA (reference sequence). The CDR3 coding sequence is TGCAGTGTACTGCCCGGGACACGGAACACCGGGGAGCTGTTTTTT. This codes for CSVLPGTRNTGELFF.

The rearrangement links TRBV20-1 to TRBJ1-6, with TRBD1 matching 7 bases. Looked up from germline, CDR1 is DFQATT and CDR2 is SNEGSKA (reference sequence). CDR3 length: 16 residues. Germline trimming cut 6 bases from V and 4 bases from J; bases unmatched to any gene: 12. The CDR3: CSARDSDREYNSPLHF. The CDR3, as DNA: TGCAGTGCGAGGGACAGCGATAGAGAATATAATTCACCCCTCCACTTT.

V gene TRBV29-1 combines with J gene TRBJ2-1; the D is unclear. The V gene's germline CDR1 is SQVTM and CDR2 ANQGSEA. V was cut by 3 bases and J by 1 base, with 10 bases left in between. The CDR3 spans 14 residues. CDR3 loop: CSVDYSSSYNEQFF. As DNA, the CDR3 is TGCAGCGTTGATTACTCCTCATCCTACAATGAGCAGTTCTTC.

This rearrangement joins TRBV29-1 to TRBJ2-1, with 7 bases matching TRBD2. With 7 bases clipped from V and 5 bases from J, the junction kept 5 bases outside the gene matches. Germline V lookup: CDR1 SQVTM, CDR2 ANQGSEA. The CDR3 runs 12 residues. DNA for the CDR3: TGCAGCGGGGAGGGACTTCACAATGAGCAGTTCTTC. It encodes CSGEGLHNEQFF.

The rearrangement uses TRBV25-1 and TRBJ1-2; the D gene is possibly TRBD1 (6 bases). CDR3 size: 13 residues. Germline V gene data show CDR1 as MGHDK and CDR2 as SYGVNS. V shed 7 bases and J shed 5 bases, with 14 bases lying between them. In DNA form, the CDR3 reads TGTGCCAGCAAAGAGAGGGACACTTATGGCTACACCTTC. It translates to CASKERDTYGYTF.

The chain combines TRBV5-1 with TRBJ2-3; D gene unclear. The V end was cut by 2 bases, the J end by 6 bases, with 10 bases between. The CDR3 has 13 residues. Germline CDR1 and CDR2: SGHRS and YFSETQ. The CDR3 nucleotides are TGCGCCAGCAGCTTAGTCCTTGAGGATACGCAGTATTTT. Protein: CASSLVLEDTQYF.

The rearrangement uses TRBV20-1 and TRBJ2-1, with D possibly being TRBD2 (5 bases). This CDR3 is built from 12 residues. From germline, CDR1 is DFQATT and CDR2 SNEGSKA (reference sequence). V shed 3 bases and J shed 5 bases, with 8 bases lying between them. In DNA, the CDR3 is TGCAGTGCTAGCGGGGTGGACAATGAGCAGTTCTTC. It yields the protein CSASGVDNEQFF.

The chain employs TRBV29-1 and TRBJ1-2, with a tentative D call TRBD1 (5 bases). Trimming took 4 bases from V and 7 from J, leaving 13 bases between them. CDR1 and CDR2 from the germline V gene are SQVTM and ANQGSEA. This CDR3 is built from 12 residues. This chain's CDR3 is CSVGGWTIGYTF. CDR3 bases: TGCAGCGTTGGGGGCTGGACGATTGGCTACACCTTC.

This clonotype has just one count. This chain joins TRBV29-1 and TRBJ1-2; D remains unclear. The V and J ends lost 2 bases and 2 bases respectively, with 3 bases between them. CDR1 is SQVTM and CDR2 is ANQGSEA in the germline V gene. The CDR3 extends over 11 amino acids. The CDR3 DNA is TGCAGCGTTGAACAGAACTATGGCTACACCTTC. Residues: CSVEQNYGYTF.